The present entry profiles one TCR beta chain with its context. Its antigen remains unknown. This entry is derived from a study of CD4+ T cells in melanoma. The study's findings and limits: Reportedly, melanoma neoantigen-specific CD4+ T cells showed varied differentiation states. A reported correlation linked neoantigen-specific CD4+ T cells to CD8+, macrophage and B cell function.

Generated by immunoSEQ multiplex PCR, the TCRdb table keeps only in-frame clones and is missing some. The table shows approximately 9,900 clones, with roughly 63% occurring only once. The CDR3 sequence is 15 residues long. Trimming removed 1 base from V and 5 bases from J; junction bases left unmatched: 6. Germline-derived CDR1 and CDR2 are LGHNT and FRNRAP. The specimen was cells from a culture (not recorded whether cultured in vitro). This receptor was obtained from a human donor with melanoma. The rearrangement links TRBV12-5 to TRBJ2-5, with 8 bases matching TRBD1. CDR3 in DNA: TGTGCTAGTGGTTTGGCTTCAGGGGGCGGCGAGACCCAGTACTTC. Translated, it gives CASGLASGGGETQYF.